The source of this TCR beta chain is a study of PD-L1 blockade in urothelial cancer. Study as a whole: The authors examined blood 3 weeks (second dose) and 6 weeks after treatment start.

Data came from immunoSEQ multiplex PCR; TCRdb stores just in-frame clones and leaves some out. The table shows around 100,000 clones, with approximately 90% occurring only once. As for time point: peripheral blood 6 weeks after treatment start. This sequence originates from a man aged 55 to 70 with urothelial cancer. The sample in question was PBMCs, obtained around atezolizumab (anti-PD-L1) treatment.

CDR3: CASSPFQGATDTQYF. CDR3 nucleotide sequence: TGTGCCAGCTCACCATTCCAGGGGGCGACAGATACGCAGTATTTT. The rearrangement uses TRBV18 and TRBJ2-3; 8 positions match TRBD1. This CDR3 is 15 amino acids long. CDR1 and CDR2 (germline): KGHSH, LQKENI. The V and J ends lost 2 bases and 3 bases, in that order; junction bases with no gene match: 4.